This TCR beta chain was recorded in a study of blood T cell repertoires in COVID-19. Background on the study: Samples taken during acute and convalescent COVID-19 were collected in the United States, Italy and Spain. T cells, B-cell-depleted T cells, or PBMCs provided the cDNA or gDNA that served as material.

Only a few counts were recorded for this clone. The CDR3 is 15 amino acids. Per germline, CDR1 MNHEY and CDR2 SVGAGI. J gave up 5 bases and V 7 bases, and 9 bases lay outside the gene matches. Authors' processing steps: Using reference gene primer amplification, nucleated cell counts were estimated. Clones were read by immunoSEQ multiplex PCR, and TCRdb kept only the in-frame ones, dropping some. From that table come the V and J calls and clone size; the DNA was used to work out D and trimming. The data contain a few hundred thousand clones, 80% to 90% of them singletons. The TCR sequence derives from a woman at least 80 years old with acute or convalescent COVID-19. The sequenced material came from peripheral blood. The genes are TRBV6-5 and TRBJ2-1, with 9 bases lining up with TRBD2. Written as DNA, the CDR3 is TGTGCCAGCACCTCTCTAGCGGGATCTCACAATGAGCAGTTCTTC. Its protein product is CASTSLAGSHNEQFF.